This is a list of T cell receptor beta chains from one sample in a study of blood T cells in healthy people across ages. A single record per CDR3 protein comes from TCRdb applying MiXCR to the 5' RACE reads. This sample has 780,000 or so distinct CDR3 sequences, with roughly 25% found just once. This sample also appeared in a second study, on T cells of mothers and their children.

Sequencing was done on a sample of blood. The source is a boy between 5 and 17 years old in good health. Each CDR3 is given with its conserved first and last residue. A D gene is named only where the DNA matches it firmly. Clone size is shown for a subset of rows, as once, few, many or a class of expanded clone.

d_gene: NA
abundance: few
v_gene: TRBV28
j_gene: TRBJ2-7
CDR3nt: TGTGCCAGCACCGGGAGCCCCTCCTACGAGCAGTACTTC
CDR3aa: CASTGSPSYEQYF

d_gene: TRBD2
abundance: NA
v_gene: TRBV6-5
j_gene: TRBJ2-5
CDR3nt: TGTGCCAGCAGTTACTCTCTAGCGGGAATCTGGGAGACCCAGTACTTC
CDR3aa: CASSYSLAGIWETQYF

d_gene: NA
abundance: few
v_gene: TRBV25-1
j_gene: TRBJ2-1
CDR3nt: TGTGCCAGCAGTGAATATATAGGCGGGGGAAGCGGGGACAACTACAATGAGCAGTTCTTC
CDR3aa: CASSEYIGGGSGDNYNEQFF

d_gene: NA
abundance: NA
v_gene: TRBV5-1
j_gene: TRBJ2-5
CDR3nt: TGCGCCAGCAGCTTGGACAGGAGAGGCCAAGAGACCCAGTACTTC
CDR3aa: CASSLDRRGQETQYF

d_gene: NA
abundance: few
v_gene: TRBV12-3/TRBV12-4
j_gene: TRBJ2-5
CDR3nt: TGTGCCAGCAGTGGACTACTCCAAGAGACCCAGTACTTC
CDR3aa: CASSGLLQETQYF

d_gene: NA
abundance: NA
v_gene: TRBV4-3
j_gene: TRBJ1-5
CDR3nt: TGCGCCAGCAGCCAAGATGGTGAACAGCCCCAGCATTTT
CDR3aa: CASSQDGEQPQHF

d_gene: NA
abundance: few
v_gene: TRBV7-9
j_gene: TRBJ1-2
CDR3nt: TGTGCCAGCAGCTTAGTTGGGGTACAGTTGACTAGTGGCTACACCTTC
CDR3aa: CASSLVGVQLTSGYTF

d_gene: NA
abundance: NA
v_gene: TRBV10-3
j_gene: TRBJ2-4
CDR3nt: TGTGCCATCAGTGAGGGGCAGGGGAGCAGCGACATTCAGTACTTC
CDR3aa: CAISEGQGSSDIQYF

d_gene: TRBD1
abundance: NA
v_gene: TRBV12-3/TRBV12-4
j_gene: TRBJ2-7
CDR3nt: TGTGCCAGCAGGCCTGGACAGGGTGGGGAGCAGTACTTC
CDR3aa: CASRPGQGGEQYF

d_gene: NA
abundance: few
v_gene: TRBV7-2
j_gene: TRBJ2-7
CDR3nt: TGTGCCAGCAGCTGGGACTGGGGGACTGGGTACGAGCAGTACTTC
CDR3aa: CASSWDWGTGYEQYF

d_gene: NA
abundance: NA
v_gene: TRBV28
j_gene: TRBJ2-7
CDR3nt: TGTGCCAGCAAGGGGGATTGGGGATCCTACGAGCAGTACTTC
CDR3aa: CASKGDWGSYEQYF

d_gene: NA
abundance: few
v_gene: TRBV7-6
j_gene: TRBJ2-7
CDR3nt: TGTGCCAGCAGCCCTCGGGGGGCTTCCTACGAGCAGTACTTC
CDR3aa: CASSPRGASYEQYF

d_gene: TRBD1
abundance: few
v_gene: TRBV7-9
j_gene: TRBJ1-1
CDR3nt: TGTGCCAGCGTAGAGGGGGCCACCAACACTGAAGCTTTCTTT
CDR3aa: CASVEGATNTEAFF

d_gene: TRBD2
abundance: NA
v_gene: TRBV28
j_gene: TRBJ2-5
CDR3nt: TGTGCCAGCAGCCCGGCGGGGGGGCAAGAGACCCAGTACTTC
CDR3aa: CASSPAGGQETQYF

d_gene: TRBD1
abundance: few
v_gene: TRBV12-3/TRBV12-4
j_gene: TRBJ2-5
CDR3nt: TGTGCCAGCAGTTTAGCGGACAGGGTGGGAGGAGAGACCCAGTACTTC
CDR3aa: CASSLADRVGGETQYF

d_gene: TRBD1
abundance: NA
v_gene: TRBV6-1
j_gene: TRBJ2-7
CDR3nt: TGTGCCAGCAGTGGGGACGGGACAGGGTCCTACGAGCAGTACTTC
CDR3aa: CASSGDGTGSYEQYF

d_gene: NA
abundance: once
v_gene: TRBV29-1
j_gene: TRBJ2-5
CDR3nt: TGCAGCGTTCCTAGCGCCCAAGAGACCCAGTACTTC
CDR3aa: CSVPSAQETQYF

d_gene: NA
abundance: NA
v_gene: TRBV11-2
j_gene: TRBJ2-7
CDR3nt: TGTGCCAGCAGCTTAGTAAGGACTGCCTCCTACGAGCAGTACTTC
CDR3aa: CASSLVRTASYEQYF

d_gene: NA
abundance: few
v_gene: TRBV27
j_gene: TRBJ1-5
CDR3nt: TGTGCCAGCAGTTTAGTAGGGGAGGTCGGCAATCAGCCCCAGCATTTT
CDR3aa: CASSLVGEVGNQPQHF

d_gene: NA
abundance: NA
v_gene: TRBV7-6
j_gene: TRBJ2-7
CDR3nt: TGTGCCAGCATCTTACAGGTAGACTACGAGCAGTACTTC
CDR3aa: CASILQVDYEQYF

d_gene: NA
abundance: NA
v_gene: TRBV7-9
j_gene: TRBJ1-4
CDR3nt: TGTGCCAGCAGCTGGGGACCGGAAGGGGAAAAACTGTTTTTT
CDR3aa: CASSWGPEGEKLFF

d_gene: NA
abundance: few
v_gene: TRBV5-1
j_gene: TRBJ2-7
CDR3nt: TGCGCCAGCAGCTGGAGACAGTTACCTTACGAGCAGTACTTC
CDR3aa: CASSWRQLPYEQYF

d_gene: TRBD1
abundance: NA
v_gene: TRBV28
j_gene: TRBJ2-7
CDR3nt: TGTGCCAGCAGTTTGGGACAGATATTTTACGAGCAGTACTTC
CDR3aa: CASSLGQIFYEQYF

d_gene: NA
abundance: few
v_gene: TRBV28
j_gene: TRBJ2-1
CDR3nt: TGTGCCAGCAGTGTTCGATCTCTCCTCTCCTACAATGAGCAGTTCTTC
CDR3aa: CASSVRSLLSYNEQFF